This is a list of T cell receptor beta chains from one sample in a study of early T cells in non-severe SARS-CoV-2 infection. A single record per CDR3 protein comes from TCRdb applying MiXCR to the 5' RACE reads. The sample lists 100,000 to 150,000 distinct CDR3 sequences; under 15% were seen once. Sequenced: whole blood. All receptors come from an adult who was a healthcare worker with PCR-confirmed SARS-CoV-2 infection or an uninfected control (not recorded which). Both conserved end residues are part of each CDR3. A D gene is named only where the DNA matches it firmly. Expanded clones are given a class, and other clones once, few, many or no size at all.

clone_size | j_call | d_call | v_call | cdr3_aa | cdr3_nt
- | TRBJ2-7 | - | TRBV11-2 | CASSQGRPYEQYF | TGTGCCAGCAGCCAAGGACGGCCGTACGAGCAGTACTTC
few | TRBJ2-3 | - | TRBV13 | CASGLGHITDTQYF | TGTGCCAGCGGTCTAGGACACATCACAGATACGCAGTATTTT
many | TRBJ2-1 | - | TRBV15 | CATSRDLRGYNEQFF | TGTGCCACCAGCAGAGATCTAAGGGGGTACAATGAGCAGTTCTTC
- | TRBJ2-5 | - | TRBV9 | CASSVEGETQYF | TGTGCCAGCAGCGTAGAGGGGGAGACCCAGTACTTC
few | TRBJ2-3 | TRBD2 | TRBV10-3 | CAISPLAGGVDTQYF | TGTGCCATCAGTCCGCTAGCGGGGGGCGTAGATACGCAGTATTTT
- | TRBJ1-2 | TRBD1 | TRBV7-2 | CASSPRQGADYTF | TGTGCCAGCAGCCCACGACAGGGGGCAGACTACACCTTC
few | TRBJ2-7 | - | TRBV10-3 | CAISESPPASGSYEQYF | TGTGCCATCAGTGAGTCCCCCCCCGCGTCGGGCTCCTACGAGCAGTACTTC
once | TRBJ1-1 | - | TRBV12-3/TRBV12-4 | CASSLSGVGTEAFF | TGTGCCAGCAGTCTCTCAGGGGTTGGCACTGAAGCTTTCTTT
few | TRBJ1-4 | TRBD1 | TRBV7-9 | CASSFRQGEDEKLFF | TGTGCCAGCAGCTTCAGACAGGGAGAGGATGAAAAACTGTTTTTT
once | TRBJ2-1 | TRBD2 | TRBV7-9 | CASRSGGYNEQFF | TGTGCCAGCAGGAGCGGGGGGTACAATGAGCAGTTCTTC
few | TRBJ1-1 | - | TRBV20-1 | CSASEWIEAFF | TGCAGTGCTAGCGAGTGGATTGAAGCTTTCTTT
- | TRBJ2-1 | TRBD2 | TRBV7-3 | CASSSLAGFDNEQFF | TGTGCCAGCAGCTCATTAGCGGGGTTCGACAATGAGCAGTTCTTC
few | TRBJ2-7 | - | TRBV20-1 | CSATPSGARSEQYF | TGCAGTGCTACCCCCTCTGGGGCCCGTTCCGAGCAGTACTTC
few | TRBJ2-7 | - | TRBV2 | CASSEVRIDDEQYF | TGTGCCAGCAGTGAAGTCCGTATTGATGACGAGCAGTACTTC
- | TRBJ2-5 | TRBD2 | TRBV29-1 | CSVKAGSLETQYF | TGCAGCGTCAAAGCGGGATCACTGGAGACCCAGTACTTC
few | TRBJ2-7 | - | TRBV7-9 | CASRADLSEQYF | TGTGCCAGCAGAGCAGACCTCTCCGAGCAGTACTTC
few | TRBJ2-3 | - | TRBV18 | CASRTERTQYF | TGTGCCAGCCGCACTGAGCGTACGCAGTATTTT
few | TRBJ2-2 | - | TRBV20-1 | CSAREQANTGELFF | TGCAGTGCTAGAGAACAGGCGAACACCGGGGAGCTGTTTTTT
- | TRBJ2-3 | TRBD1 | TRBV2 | CASRTGTGGFMEYF | TGTGCCAGCAGAACCGGGACAGGGGGTTTCATGGAGTATTTT
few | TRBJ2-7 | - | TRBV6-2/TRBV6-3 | CASQDSYEQYF | TGTGCCAGCCAAGACAGTTACGAGCAGTACTTC
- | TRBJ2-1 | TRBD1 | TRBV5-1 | CASSTYRTGGYEQFF | TGCGCCAGCAGCACCTACCGGACAGGGGGCTATGAGCAGTTCTTC
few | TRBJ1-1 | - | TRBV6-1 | CASREQGRTEAFF | TGTGCCAGCAGGGAACAGGGCCGCACTGAAGCTTTCTTT
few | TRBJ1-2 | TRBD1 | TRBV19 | CAVGDRGNYGYTF | TGTGCCGTTGGGGACAGGGGAAACTATGGCTACACCTTC